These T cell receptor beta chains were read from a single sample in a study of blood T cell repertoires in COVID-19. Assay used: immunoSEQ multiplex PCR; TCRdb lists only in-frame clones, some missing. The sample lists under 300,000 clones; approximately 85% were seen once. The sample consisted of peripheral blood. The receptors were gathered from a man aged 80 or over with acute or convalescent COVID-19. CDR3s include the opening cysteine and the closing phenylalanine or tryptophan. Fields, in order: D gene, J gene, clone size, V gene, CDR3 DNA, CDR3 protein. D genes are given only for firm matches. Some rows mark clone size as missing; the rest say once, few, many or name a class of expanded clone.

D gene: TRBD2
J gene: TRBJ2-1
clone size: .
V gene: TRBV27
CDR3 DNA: TGTGCCAGCAGTTCTAGCGGGGGAGGAAAGTTCAATGAGCAGTTCTTC
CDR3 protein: CASSSSGGGKFNEQFF

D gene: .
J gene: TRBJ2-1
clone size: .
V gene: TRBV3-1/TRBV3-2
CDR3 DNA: TGTGCCAGCAGCCCCCCCAGGGGACCTACCACACGGAATGAGCAGTTCTTC
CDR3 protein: CASSPPRGPTTRNEQFF

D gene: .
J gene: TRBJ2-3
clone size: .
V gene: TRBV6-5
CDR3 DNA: TGTGCCAGCACCAAACAAGGGAGGCCAGATACGCAGTATTTT
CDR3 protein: CASTKQGRPDTQYF

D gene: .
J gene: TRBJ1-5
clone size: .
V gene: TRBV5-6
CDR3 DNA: TGTGCCAGCAGCTTGACAGGGATCGGCAATCAGCCCCAGCATTTT
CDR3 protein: CASSLTGIGNQPQHF

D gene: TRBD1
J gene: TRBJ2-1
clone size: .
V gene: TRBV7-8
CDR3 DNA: TGTGCCAGCAGCTTATTCTCCTCGGCGGGGACAGGGCTAAACAATGAGCAGTTCTTC
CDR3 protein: CASSLFSSAGTGLNNEQFF

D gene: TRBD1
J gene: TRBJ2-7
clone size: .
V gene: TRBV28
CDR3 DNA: TGTGCCAGCAAAGCCGACAGGGCCCTCTACGAGCAGTACTTC
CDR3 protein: CASKADRALYEQYF

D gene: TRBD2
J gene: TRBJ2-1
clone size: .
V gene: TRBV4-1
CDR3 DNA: TGCGCCAGCAGCCAGGGACCCGGGACTAGCGTCCTCCACAATGAGCAGTTCTTC
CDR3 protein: CASSQGPGTSVLHNEQFF

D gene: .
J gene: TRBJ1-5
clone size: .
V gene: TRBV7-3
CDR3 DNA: TGTGCCAGCAGCTTAACGCCGGGTAAGCCCCAGCATTTT
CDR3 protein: CASSLTPGKPQHF

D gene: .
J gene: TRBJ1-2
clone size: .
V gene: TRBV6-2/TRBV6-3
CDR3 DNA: TGTGCCAGCAGTTATCCCCGCGGGAATGGCTACACCTTC
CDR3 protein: CASSYPRGNGYTF

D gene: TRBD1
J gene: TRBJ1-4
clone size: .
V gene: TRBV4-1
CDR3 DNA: TGCGCCAGCAGCGGACAGGGCTTGTCTAATGAAAAACTGTTTTTT
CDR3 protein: CASSGQGLSNEKLFF

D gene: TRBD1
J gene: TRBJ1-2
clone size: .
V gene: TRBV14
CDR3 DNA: TGTGCCAGCGCCCGACAGGGTCGCGGAGTAGGTGGCTACACCTTC
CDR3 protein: CASARQGRGVGGYTF

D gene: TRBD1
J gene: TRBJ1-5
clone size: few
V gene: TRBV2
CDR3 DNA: TGTGCCAGCAGGGCGGGAGGAGCAGGGGGGCAGCCCCAGCATTTT
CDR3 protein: CASRAGGAGGQPQHF

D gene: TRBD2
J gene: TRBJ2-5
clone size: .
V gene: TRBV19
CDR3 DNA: TGTGCCAGTGCCTGGACTAGCGGGAGGGCCGAGAAGACCCAGTACTTC
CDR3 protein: CASAWTSGRAEKTQYF

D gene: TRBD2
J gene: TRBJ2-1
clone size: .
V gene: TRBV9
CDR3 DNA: TGTGCCAGCAGCTCGCACCTGACTAGCGGCGGAGCTAATGAGCAGTTCTTC
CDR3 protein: CASSSHLTSGGANEQFF

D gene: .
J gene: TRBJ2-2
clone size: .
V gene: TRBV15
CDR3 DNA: TGTGCCACCAGCAGAGATCGGCCAGGGGTCACCGGGGAGCTGTTTTTT
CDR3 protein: CATSRDRPGVTGELFF

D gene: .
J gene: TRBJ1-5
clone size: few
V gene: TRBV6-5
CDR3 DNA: TGTGCCAGCAGCATGGGGCCTGGCAGCAATCAGCCCCAGCATTTT
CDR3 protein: CASSMGPGSNQPQHF

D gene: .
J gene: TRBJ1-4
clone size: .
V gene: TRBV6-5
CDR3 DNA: TGTGCCAGCAGTTACTCTTTCCGGGGATCTAATGAAAAACTGTTTTTT
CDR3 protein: CASSYSFRGSNEKLFF

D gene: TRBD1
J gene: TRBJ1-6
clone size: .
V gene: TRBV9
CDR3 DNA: TGTGCCAGCAGCGTCGACAGGGGTCCTTCACCCCTCCACTTT
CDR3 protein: CASSVDRGPSPLHF

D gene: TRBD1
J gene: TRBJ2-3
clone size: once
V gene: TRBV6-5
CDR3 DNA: TGTGCCAGCAGTTCCTGGACAGGGGAGGATACGCAGTATTTT
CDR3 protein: CASSSWTGEDTQYF

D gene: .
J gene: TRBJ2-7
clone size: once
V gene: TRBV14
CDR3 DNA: TGTGCCAGCAGCCAAGATTCGGCGAGGGCCTTCTACGAGCAGTACTTC
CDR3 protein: CASSQDSARAFYEQYF

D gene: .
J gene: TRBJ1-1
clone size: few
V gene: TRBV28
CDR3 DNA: TGTGCCAGCAGTTTGTGGCAAAACACTGAAGCTTTCTTT
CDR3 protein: CASSLWQNTEAFF

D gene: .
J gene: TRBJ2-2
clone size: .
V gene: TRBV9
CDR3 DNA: TGTGCCAGCAGCGCGTTACCAGGGTTGGGGCACGCCGGGGAGCTGTTTTTT
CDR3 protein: CASSALPGLGHAGELFF

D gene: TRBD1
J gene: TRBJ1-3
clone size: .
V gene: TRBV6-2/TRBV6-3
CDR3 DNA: TGTGCCAGCGGCCGGGCAGGGGGCCTCTCTGGAAACACCATATATTTT
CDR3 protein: CASGRAGGLSGNTIYF

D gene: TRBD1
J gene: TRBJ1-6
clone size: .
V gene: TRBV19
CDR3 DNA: TGTGCCAGTAGTATCTTCGGGACAGGGGGGAATTCACCCCTCCACTTT
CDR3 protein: CASSIFGTGGNSPLHF

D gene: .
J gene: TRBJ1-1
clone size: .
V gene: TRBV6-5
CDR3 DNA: TGTGCCAGCGGCCGGGTAGGGGTCGGGTACACTGAAGCTTTCTTT
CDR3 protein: CASGRVGVGYTEAFF

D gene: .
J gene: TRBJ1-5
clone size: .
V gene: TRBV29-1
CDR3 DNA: TGCAGCGTTGAAGCAGGGGTAGAAGGTCAGCCCCAGCATTTT
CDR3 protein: CSVEAGVEGQPQHF

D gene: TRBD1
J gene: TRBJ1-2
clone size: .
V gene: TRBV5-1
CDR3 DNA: TGCGCCAGCGGACAGGAGACTAACTATGGCTACACCTTC
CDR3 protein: CASGQETNYGYTF

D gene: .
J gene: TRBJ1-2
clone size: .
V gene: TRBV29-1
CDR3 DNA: TGCAGCGTGAGTGGACTCACCTGGGACTATGGCTACACCTTC
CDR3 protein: CSVSGLTWDYGYTF

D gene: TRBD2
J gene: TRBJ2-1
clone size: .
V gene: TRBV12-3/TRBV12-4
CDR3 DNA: TGTGCCAGCAGTCGGGGGGGAGGTGAGCAGTTCTTC
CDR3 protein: CASSRGGGEQFF

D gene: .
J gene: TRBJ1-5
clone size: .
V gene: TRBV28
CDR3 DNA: TGTGCCAGCAGTTTACCGGGGGTAGGAGGACAGCCCCAGCATTTT
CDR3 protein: CASSLPGVGGQPQHF

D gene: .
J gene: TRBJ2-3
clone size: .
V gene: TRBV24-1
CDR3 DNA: TGTGCCACCAGTGATTTCCCACAAACAGATACGCAGTATTTT
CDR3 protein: CATSDFPQTDTQYF

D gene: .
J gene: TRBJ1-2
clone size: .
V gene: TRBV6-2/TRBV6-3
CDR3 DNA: TGTGCCAGCAGTACAGGGTCAGCCTATGGCTACACCTTC
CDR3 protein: CASSTGSAYGYTF

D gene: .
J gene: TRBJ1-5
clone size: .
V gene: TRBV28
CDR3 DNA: TGTGCCAGCAGTTTATTGAGGCAGCTTCAGCCCCAGCATTTT
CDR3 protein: CASSLLRQLQPQHF

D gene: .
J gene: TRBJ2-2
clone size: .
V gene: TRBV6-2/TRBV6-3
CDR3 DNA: TGTGCCAGCAGTTACTCGACAGCGCTGAACACCGGGGAGCTGTTTTTT
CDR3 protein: CASSYSTALNTGELFF

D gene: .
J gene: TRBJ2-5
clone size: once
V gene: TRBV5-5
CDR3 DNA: TGTGCCAGCAGCTCGTTAGTGGGGGCCGTTGAAAAGACCCAGTACTTC
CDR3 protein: CASSSLVGAVEKTQYF

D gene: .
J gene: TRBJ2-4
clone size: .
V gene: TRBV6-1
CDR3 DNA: TGTGCCAGCAGTGAGAATCTTAGCGGAGTCTCTGCCAAAAACATTCAGTACTTC
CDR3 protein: CASSENLSGVSAKNIQYF

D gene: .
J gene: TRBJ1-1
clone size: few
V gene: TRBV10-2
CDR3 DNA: TGCGCCAGCAGTGCCGTGTGGGAGCGGGGAATAAACACTGAAGCTTTCTTT
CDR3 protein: CASSAVWERGINTEAFF

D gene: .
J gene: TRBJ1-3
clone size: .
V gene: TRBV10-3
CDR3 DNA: TGTGCCATCAACAAATACCGGGGGGGCTCTGGAAACACCATATATTTT
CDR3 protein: CAINKYRGGSGNTIYF

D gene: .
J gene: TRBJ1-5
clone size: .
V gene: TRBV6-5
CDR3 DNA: TGTGCCAGCAGTAACAGGGTTGGGGCCAATCAGCCCCAGCATTTT
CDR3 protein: CASSNRVGANQPQHF

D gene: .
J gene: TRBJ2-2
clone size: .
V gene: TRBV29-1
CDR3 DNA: TGCGCCTATGCGGAGACGAACACCGGGGAGCTGTTTTTT
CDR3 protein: CAYAETNTGELFF